This TCR beta chain was recovered during a study of shared clonotypes between healthy human individuals (dated by TCRdb to about 2020). Background for the entire study: A couple of women and a few men aged 18 to 49 years were included in the cohort. Per donor, three plates each were used for CD4 naive and CD4 memory, two for CD8 naive, and one for CD8 memory. Blood TCR repertoires of several healthy adults were deeply sequenced to estimate repertoire size and the extent of clonotype sharing between individuals. Different laboratories and diverse techniques were used to prepare libraries and sequence TCR repertoires, to increase sequencing depth and limit assay-specific biases. Between about 0.8 and 9 billion PBMCs per donor were obtained by leukapheresis.

General conclusions and limits of the study: Sampling was limited to blood, and TCR repertoires in tissue likely differ from TCR repertoires in blood. Pairwise subsampling indicated that sequencing depth was expected to affect the degree of clonotype sharing among donors. Sharing across four donors was observed for roughly 5.4% of naive CD4, over 3% of naive CD8, 2% to 2.5% of memory CD4, and roughly 0.4% of memory CD8 clonotypes. Rarefaction of sorted-subset datasets indicated incomplete sequencing despite the large sequencing depth. The small number of donors limited the genetic and exposure-history diversity represented. Naive subsets generally had larger estimated clonotype richness than memory subsets. Compared with non-shared clonotypes, clonotypes shared by all four sorted-subset donors had higher generation probabilities.

Donors were healthy HIV-negative adults with no recently reported acute infections or vaccinations. Every donor was a Caucasian adult residing in Nashville, Tennessee, USA. Magnetic negative selection was used to enrich CD4+ T cells, after which naive cells were positively selected on CD45RA and the negative fraction became the memory subset. Blood was obtained by leukapheresis, after which PBMCs were separated by Ficoll-Histopaque density gradient centrifugation and cryopreserved in liquid nitrogen vapor phase. Analytical flow cytometry was used to check the purity and quantity of each magnetically sorted T cell population. Genomic DNA was isolated from every sorted fraction and measured by UV absorbance on a Nanodrop 2000c. Counted from cysteine to phenylalanine, this CDR3 has 14 amino acids. Left in the record is the CDR3 DNA by itself, 42 bases read in frame from the first base. CDR1 LNHNV and CDR2 YYDKDF were looked up in the germline V gene (reference sequence). Trimming removed 0 bases from V and 3 bases from J, leaving 8 bases between the germline ends.

Using the deep immunoSEQ assay, TCR CDR3 regions were amplified from genomic DNA by multiplex PCR. For each cell subset, the extracted genomic DNA was distributed evenly across all wells of several immunoSEQ 96-well plates, and each plate served as one replicate. For sorted subsets, about 0.2 ug genomic DNA, equal to 30,000 to 35,000 T cell genomes, was loaded into each replicate PCR. The purified libraries were quantified using a Qubit 3.0 fluorometer, sized with a Bioanalyzer 2100, and then quantified again using the KAPA Library Quantification kit. Every immunoSEQ 96-well plate was sequenced on a dedicated single-read 150-cycle Illumina NextSeq 550 flow cell. The original methods were these. Because only junctional sequences without quality scores were contained in the immunoSEQ output, filtering matching that applied to full-length reads could not be performed. To assign V/J genes and CDR3, sequences were annotated against IMGT germline references using PyIR, a Python wrapper for IgBLAST v1.9. Reads were filtered out if the reads had weak V/J assignments (E-value above 1e-6), no CDR3, stop codons, out-of-frame junctions, or ambiguous translated residues. V3J clonotypes were defined as sequences sharing the same inferred V gene, J gene, and CDR3 amino acid sequence. To compute the percentage overlap between repertoires, the number of shared unique clonotypes was divided by the size of the smaller repertoire. RTK rarefaction, the Chao1 estimator, and Recon v2.1 estimates of unobserved clonotypes were used to assess repertoire richness. OLGA was used to compute generation probabilities for all TCRbeta clonotypes that the gDNA method yielded from several donors. TCRdb mirrors the immuneACCESS table, restricted to in-frame sequences. Some clones are absent from its copies; in checked studies, under half trace to an unresolved V gene, and the reason for the others is unknown. V and J calls plus clone size are reproduced from that table; the DNA served to infer D and trimming. This sample comprises millions of clones, more than 80% of them detected only once. The ten largest clones add up to about 0.41% of the sample.

This clone was recorded only once. The antigen it binds to is not known. Base qualities are not provided; no much larger clone lies one nucleotide away. This specimen includes other DNA sequences encoding the same CDR3. The chain is encoded by TRBV15 joined to TRBJ1-1, with the D gene too uncertain to name. The sample taken for sequencing was naive CD4+ T cells from PBMCs. The cell subset or site label for this specimen denotes: CD45RA+ positively selected. This TCR was recovered from a man aged 18 to 30 in good health. Some clones in this sample may be carry-over from other donors' samples. The encoded CDR3 is CATSRDLGYTEAFF. The DNA sequence is as follows: TGTGCCACCAGCAGAGACCTGGGGTACACTGAAGCTTTCTTT.